What follows are 31 T cell receptor beta chains derived from one specimen sequenced in a study of T cell changes during pregnancy in multiple sclerosis. This table comes from immunoSEQ multiplex PCR, and its TCRdb copy is limited to in-frame clones, with some not included. The table lists under 95,000 clones, about 92% of them singletons. This material consisted of peripheral blood, taken after pregnancy. The receptors were gathered from a female donor with multiple sclerosis, enrolled in a pregnancy study.

This clone appeared many times. The chain uses TRBV5-1 and TRBJ1-4, with 7 bases identical to TRBD1. V lost 7 bases, J lost 4 bases, and 7 bases stayed unmatched. In germline, CDR1 is SGHRS, CDR2 YFSETQ. CDR3 length: 14 amino acids. CDR3 residues: CASRTGTVNEKLFF. The CDR3 DNA sequence: TGCGCCAGCCGAACCGGGACAGTTAATGAAAAACTGTTTTTT.

The V and J genes are TRBV2 and TRBJ1-2; 12 nucleotides agree with TRBD1. Germline loops: CDR1 SNHLY, CDR2 FYNNEI. Losses at the gene ends were 6 bases for V and 8 bases for J; bases not matched to a gene: 10. This CDR3 has 15 residues. For the CDR3, the DNA is TGTGCCAGCAGCCCCGTGGGACAGGGGGCGCGGGGCTACACCTTC. It codes for CASSPVGQGARGYTF.

The chain combines TRBV7-6 with TRBJ2-7; perhaps TRBD2 as D (6 bases). Trimming took off 1 base at V and 5 bases at J, with 18 bases between the two ends. From germline, CDR1 is SGHVS and CDR2 FNYEAQ. The CDR3 extends over 16 amino acids. The CDR3: CASSLGSGGAFHEQYF. CDR3 sequence (DNA): TGTGCCAGCAGCTTAGGATCCGGCGGGGCCTTCCACGAGCAGTACTTC.

The rearrangement links TRBV9 to TRBJ1-2; unclear D gene. The length of the CDR3 is 13 residues. The V end was cut by 4 bases, the J end by 2 bases, with 9 bases between. From germline, CDR1 is SGDLS and CDR2 YYNGEE. The CDR3 DNA is TGTGCCAGCAGCTTCACAGAAAACTATGGCTACACCTTC. Its protein is CASSFTENYGYTF.

This chain's CDR3 is CASSLAAQARVTEEQFF. CDR3 bases: TGTGCCAGCAGCTTAGCGGCCCAGGCCAGGGTCACGGAGGAGCAGTTCTTC. The gene calls are TRBV7-6 and TRBJ2-1; perhaps TRBD1 as D (5 bases). V lost 0 bases to trimming and J lost 10 bases, with 22 bases between them. Germline lookup yields CDR1 SGHVS and CDR2 FNYEAQ. The CDR3 is 17 amino acids.

The CDR3 sequence: CASRPGQYNSPLHF. DNA for the CDR3: TGTGCCAGCAGACCGGGACAATATAATTCACCCCTCCACTTT. The chain combines TRBV27 with TRBJ1-6; D possibly corresponds to TRBD1 (6 bases). V dropped 6 bases and J dropped 4 bases, with 10 bases sitting between them. The length of the CDR3 is 14 residues. The germline V gene has CDR1 MNHEY and CDR2 SMNVEV (reference sequence).

The V gene is TRBV27, the J gene TRBJ1-5; D might be TRBD1 (6 bases). The V end lost 5 bases, the J end lost 5 bases, and 16 bases lay between the germline ends. Germline assignment: CDR1 MNHEY and CDR2 SMNVEV (reference sequence). The CDR3 is made up of 15 amino acids. The CDR3 coding sequence is TGTGCCAGCAGTGTTAACGGGGGGCGGGATCAGCCCCAGCATTTT. Its translation is CASSVNGGRDQPQHF.

The chain joins TRBV10-3 to TRBJ2-5; TRBD2 aligns across 10 bases. The V and J ends lost 1 base and 1 base, in that order; junction bases with no gene match: 3. CDR1 ENHRY and CDR2 SYGVKD come from the germline V gene. The CDR3 is 16 amino acids. The CDR3 reads CAISEWASGGQETQYF. The CDR3 bases are TGTGCCATCAGTGAGTGGGCTAGCGGGGGCCAAGAGACCCAGTACTTC.

This clone appeared a few times. The rearrangement joins TRBV5-1 to TRBJ1-1; 9 nucleotides match TRBD1. The CDR3 extends over 16 amino acids. CDR1 SGHRS and CDR2 YFSETQ come from the germline V gene. V shed 5 bases and J 0 bases; nucleotides not matched to a gene: 8. CDR3 nucleotides: TGCGCCAGCAGAGGACAGGGGAAAGACATGAACACTGAAGCTTTCTTT. Protein sequence: CASRGQGKDMNTEAFF.

This sequence joins TRBV12-5 and TRBJ2-1; D perhaps matches TRBD2 (5 bases). The germline V and J ends were trimmed by 0 bases and 0 bases, with 12 bases remaining between them. CDR1 and CDR2 (germline): LGHNT, FRNRAP. The CDR3 is made up of 17 amino acids. The CDR3 coding sequence is TGTGCTAGTGGTTTGGTAGGAGCGGTAATCTCCTACAATGAGCAGTTCTTC. Its translation is CASGLVGAVISYNEQFF.

The V gene is TRBV7-9, the J gene TRBJ2-1; 7 bases line up with TRBD1. The CDR3 contains 13 residues. The V gene end was trimmed by 4 bases and the J gene end by 9 bases; junction bases not matched to a gene: 6. Looked up from germline, CDR1 is SEHNR and CDR2 is FQNEAQ (reference sequence). The CDR3 is CASSSEDRREQFF. The CDR3 nucleotides read TGTGCCAGCAGCTCCGAGGACAGGCGTGAGCAGTTCTTC.

This sequence joins TRBV5-1 and TRBJ1-3; TRBD1 is a possible D gene (6 bases). The germline V gene has CDR1 SGHRS and CDR2 YFSETQ. The CDR3 runs 17 residues. Trimming shortened V by 5 bases and J by 0 bases, and 18 bases separated the two germline ends. CDR3 amino acids: CASSKTGSQFSGNTIYF. The CDR3 nucleotides are TGCGCCAGCAGTAAAACAGGGTCTCAATTCTCTGGAAACACCATATATTTT. The full variable domain, with the rest looked up from reference TRBV5-1 and TRBJ1-3, is KAGVTQTPRYLIKTRGQQVTLSCSPISGHRSVSWYQQTPGQGLQFLFEYFSETQRNKGNFPGRFSGRQFSNSRSEMNVSTLELGDSALYLCASSKTGSQFSGNTIYFGEGSWLTVV.

This clone was seen a few times. This chain links TRBV14 with TRBJ2-2, with D perhaps TRBD1 (5 bases). Trimming took off 2 bases at V and 3 bases at J, with 13 bases between the two ends. This CDR3 comprises 16 residues. In germline, CDR1 is SGHDN, CDR2 FVKESK. CDR3 in amino acids: CASSQRAKGDTGELFF. CDR3 sequence (DNA): TGTGCCAGCAGCCAAAGGGCCAAAGGGGACACCGGGGAGCTGTTTTTT.

The rearrangement links TRBV11-3 to TRBJ1-1, with a weak D call TRBD1 (6 bases). Trimming cost V 4 bases and J 5 bases, with 11 bases left between them. Germline CDR1 and CDR2: SGHNT and YENEEA. The CDR3 contains 13 residues. DNA for the CDR3: TGTGCCAGCAGCTCAGGGGTGGGAACTGAAGCTTTCTTT. It yields the protein CASSSGVGTEAFF.

The chain employs TRBV27 and TRBJ1-3; D call uncertain. CDR3 length: 14 amino acids. V lost 6 bases to trimming and J lost 0 bases, with 9 bases between them. The germline gives CDR1 MNHEY, CDR2 SMNVEV (reference sequence). The CDR3 reads CASRGALSGNTIYF. DNA of the CDR3: TGTGCCAGCAGAGGAGCCCTCTCTGGAAACACCATATATTTT.

The chain couples TRBV7-9 to TRBJ1-4; D unclear. This CDR3 spans 15 amino acids. The germline V and J ends were trimmed by 5 bases and 0 bases, with 10 bases remaining between them. The germline V gene has CDR1 SEHNR and CDR2 FQNEAQ (reference sequence). The CDR3 nucleotides read TGTGCCAGCAGCGGCCCGCTAGCAACTAATGAAAAACTGTTTTTT. It translates to CASSGPLATNEKLFF.

This clone was seen once. The chain couples TRBV27 to TRBJ1-1, with TRBD1 matching 9 bases. The CDR3 is made up of 14 amino acids. Trimming took 5 bases from V and 11 from J; bases not matched to a gene: 12. Germline V gene lookup returns CDR1 MNHEY and CDR2 SMNVEV (reference sequence). The CDR3 sequence is CASSPGTGFTTAFF. CDR3 nucleotide sequence: TGTGCCAGCAGTCCGGGGACAGGGTTCACGACGGCTTTCTTT.

The chain combines TRBV14 with TRBJ2-4, with D possibly being TRBD2 (6 bases). Germline CDR1 and CDR2: SGHDN and FVKESK. The V end lost 4 bases, the J end lost 2 bases, and 24 bases lay between the germline ends. The CDR3 covers 19 residues. CDR3 bases: TGTGCCAGCAGCCCTAGATGGGGGAGGAAGGTTGAGACCAAAAACATTCAGTACTTC. Protein sequence: CASSPRWGRKVETKNIQYF.

The gene calls are TRBV5-1 and TRBJ2-3; D possibly corresponds to TRBD1 (6 bases). With 0 bases removed from V and 3 bases from J, the gap between germline ends came to 11 bases. This CDR3 region has 15 residues. Germline CDR1 reads SGHRS; CDR2 reads YFSETQ. The CDR3: CASSLEGVATDTQYF. The CDR3 region has the DNA TGCGCCAGCAGCTTGGAGGGGGTAGCTACAGATACGCAGTATTTT.

V and J are TRBV10-3 and TRBJ1-1; D not resolved. CDR3 length equals 15 residues. Trimming removed 4 bases from V and 5 bases from J, with 17 bases in between. Germline V gene lookup returns CDR1 ENHRY and CDR2 SYGVKD. CDR3 DNA sequence: TGTGCCATCAGTGGTATGACTGGGCGGGAGACTGAAGCTTTCTTT. Its translation: CAISGMTGRETEAFF.

The rearrangement uses TRBV7-6 and TRBJ2-7, with D tentatively TRBD1 (6 bases). Germline V CDR1 and CDR2: SGHVS, FNYEAQ. The CDR3 loop spans 12 amino acids. V dropped 5 bases and J dropped 13 bases, with 18 bases sitting between them. The CDR3 protein is CASSPGQSSIYF. CDR3 nucleotides: TGTGCCAGCAGCCCAGGACAGTCCTCTATCTACTTC.

The chain combines TRBV19 with TRBJ1-4, with a possible D match to TRBD1 (5 bases). V was pared by 1 base and J by 5 bases, with 11 bases between. The CDR3 spans 15 residues. Germline CDR1 reads LNHDA; CDR2 reads SQIVND (reference sequence). The CDR3 loop reads CASSIVGEGNEKLFF. The CDR3 DNA follows: TGTGCCAGTAGTATAGTTGGGGAGGGGAATGAAAAACTGTTTTTT.

This rearrangement joins TRBV6-5 to TRBJ2-1; weak D call: TRBD2 (7 bases). V lost 8 bases to trimming and J lost 11 bases, with 25 bases between them. Germline V gives CDR1 MNHEY, CDR2 SVGAGI. The CDR3 totals 15 residues. The CDR3 loop reads CASARGATTPRKQFF. The CDR3 DNA is TGTGCCAGCGCCCGGGGGGCGACAACCCCTCGGAAGCAGTTCTTC.

The chain recombines TRBV25-1 with TRBJ2-1; 8 bases fit TRBD2. The CDR3 spans 18 residues. CDR1 is MGHDK and CDR2 is SYGVNS in the germline V gene. The ends lost 1 base at V and 3 bases at J; junction bases unmatched: 11. This chain's CDR3 is CASSELVTGGEYYNEQFF. Here the CDR3 DNA reads TGTGCCAGCAGTGAATTGGTGACCGGGGGGGAATACTACAATGAGCAGTTCTTC.

The chain links TRBV19 to TRBJ1-5; the D gene is possibly TRBD1 (6 bases). The CDR3 runs to 13 residues. Trimming left V 8 bases short and J 5 bases short, with 13 bases between. CDR1 and CDR2 (germline): LNHDA, SQIVND (reference sequence). The DNA of the CDR3 is TGTGCCAGTTCGAAGACAGGAGATCAGCCCCAGCATTTT. This sequence encodes CASSKTGDQPQHF. Full variable domain (remainder filled in from reference TRBV19 and TRBJ1-5): DGGITQSPKYLFRKEGQNVTLSCEQNLNHDAMYWYRQDPGQGLRLIYYSQIVNDFQKGDIAEGYSVSREKKESFPLTVTSAQKNPTAFYLCASSKTGDQPQHFGDGTRLSIL.

This clone was observed a single time. This sequence joins TRBV19 and TRBJ2-3, with D maybe TRBD2 (6 bases). The germline V gene has CDR1 LNHDA and CDR2 SQIVND (reference sequence). The V and J ends lost 5 bases and 0 bases respectively, with 12 bases between them. The CDR3 has 15 amino acids. The CDR3 region has the DNA TGTGCCAGTAGTCTCAAGCGGGCCAGCACAGATACGCAGTATTTT. As protein: CASSLKRASTDTQYF. Filled out from reference TRBV19 and TRBJ2-3, the complete variable domain reads DGGITQSPKYLFRKEGQNVTLSCEQNLNHDAMYWYRQDPGQGLRLIYYSQIVNDFQKGDIAEGYSVSREKKESFPLTVTSAQKNPTAFYLCASSLKRASTDTQYFGPGTRLTVL.

This rearrangement joins TRBV27 to TRBJ2-7; D possibly corresponds to TRBD1 (6 bases). The germline V gene encodes CDR1 MNHEY and CDR2 SMNVEV (reference sequence). V lost 0 bases to trimming and J lost 5 bases, with 14 bases between them. The CDR3 covers 15 residues. The CDR3 reads CASSLSPAGVDEQYF. In DNA, the CDR3 is TGTGCCAGCAGTTTATCCCCGGCAGGGGTGGACGAGCAGTACTTC.

The chain carries TRBV28 and TRBJ2-7; a weak D match, TRBD1 (7 bases). There are 14 residues in the CDR3. Germline loops: CDR1 MDHEN, CDR2 SYDVKM. Trimming pared 2 bases from V and 5 bases from J, leaving 13 bases between. CDR3 amino acids: CASSLGGGVHEQYF. The DNA of the CDR3 is TGTGCCAGCAGTTTAGGAGGGGGCGTGCACGAGCAGTACTTC. Together with reference TRBV28 and TRBJ2-7, the CDR3 gives the full variable domain: DVKVTQSSRYLVKRTGEKVFLECVQDMDHENMFWYRQDPGLGLRLIYFSYDVKMKEKGDIPEGYSVSREKKERFSLILESASTNQTSMYLCASSLGGGVHEQYFGPGTRLTVT.

The chain employs TRBV7-2 and TRBJ1-3, with a possible D match to TRBD1 (6 bases). Trimming stripped 0 bases from V and 2 bases from J, with 11 bases between. This CDR3 has 16 amino acids. Germline assignment: CDR1 SGHTA and CDR2 FQGNSA. CDR3 sequence reads: CASSLAGGGPGNTIYF. Written as DNA, the CDR3 is TGTGCCAGCAGCTTAGCTGGGGGGGGGCCTGGAAACACCATATATTTT. The variable domain in full, completed from reference TRBV7-2 and TRBJ1-3, reads GAGVSQSPSNKVTEKGKDVELRCDPISGHTALYWYRQSLGQGLEFLIYFQGNSAPDKSGLPSDRFSAERTGGSVSTLTIQRTQQEDSAVYLCASSLAGGGPGNTIYFGEGSWLTVV.

This clone was found a few times. This chain joins TRBV5-6 and TRBJ1-2; TRBD1 agrees at 12 bases. Germline CDR1 is SGHDT and CDR2 is YYEEEE. The ends lost 3 bases at V and 7 bases at J; junction bases unmatched: 7. The CDR3 length is 15 residues. CDR3 in amino acids: CASSSMGQGAVGYTF. The CDR3 coding sequence is TGTGCCAGCAGCTCTATGGGACAGGGGGCAGTTGGCTACACCTTC.

V gene TRBV7-8 combines with J gene TRBJ2-5, with D perhaps matching TRBD2 (5 bases). Germline V gene data show CDR1 as SGHVS and CDR2 as FQNEAQ. Trimming shortened V by 10 bases and J by 5 bases, and 17 bases separated the two germline ends. CDR3 length equals 13 residues. Here the CDR3 DNA reads TGTGCCACCTCAGCGGCGGTGCAGGAGACCCAGTACTTC. Protein: CATSAAVQETQYF. Based on the CDR3 plus reference TRBV7-8 and TRBJ2-5, the full variable domain is GAGVSQSPRYKVAKRGQDVALRCDPISGHVSLFWYQQALGQGPEFLTYFQNEAQLDKSGLPSDRFFAERPEGSVSTLKIQRTQQEDSAVYLCATSAAVQETQYFGPGTRLLVL.